This is a list of T cell receptor beta chains from one sample in a study of cytomegalovirus exposure and HLA in healthy donors. The assay was immunoSEQ multiplex PCR, and TCRdb's table has in-frame clones only and misses some. This sample has 200,000 to 250,000 clones; just over 90% occur once, and the top ten carry about 1%. Material for sequencing was PBMCs. The receptors were sampled from a woman aged 18 to 35 in good health and CMV-seronegative. Each CDR3 is given with its conserved first and last residue. Each record gives: J gene, V gene, clone size, D gene, CDR3 DNA, CDR3 protein. D genes are given only for firm matches. The size of a clone is reported for some rows only, either as once, few or many, or as a class for expanded clones.

j_gene: TRBJ1-4
v_gene: TRBV15
abundance: -
d_gene: -
CDR3nt: TGTGCCACCAGCAGAGATCTCTTAAAAAGACAGGATAGTGAAAAACTGTTTTTT
CDR3aa: CATSRDLLKRQDSEKLFF

j_gene: TRBJ1-5
v_gene: TRBV28
abundance: -
d_gene: -
CDR3nt: TGTGCCAGCAGTTTTGCAGGGGCCAATCAGCCCCAGCATTTT
CDR3aa: CASSFAGANQPQHF

j_gene: TRBJ1-1
v_gene: TRBV5-1
abundance: -
d_gene: -
CDR3nt: TGCGCCAGCAGCTTGGCCGGGACAACACAGAACACTGAAGCTTTCTTT
CDR3aa: CASSLAGTTQNTEAFF

j_gene: TRBJ1-1
v_gene: TRBV16
abundance: -
d_gene: TRBD1
CDR3nt: TGTGCCAGCAGACACAGGGGGCAATACGGTGAAGCTTTCTTT
CDR3aa: CASRHRGQYGEAFF

j_gene: TRBJ2-3
v_gene: TRBV9
abundance: -
d_gene: -
CDR3nt: TGTGCCAGCAGCGTAGGGTCTATAAGCACAGATACGCAGTATTTT
CDR3aa: CASSVGSISTDTQYF

j_gene: TRBJ1-3
v_gene: TRBV30
abundance: -
d_gene: -
CDR3nt: TGTGCCTGGAGTGGCCCACAAATTGGAAACACCATATATTTT
CDR3aa: CAWSGPQIGNTIYF

j_gene: TRBJ1-1
v_gene: TRBV9
abundance: -
d_gene: -
CDR3nt: TGTGCCAGCAGCGTTGTTGTGGCAGCTGAAGCTTTCTTT
CDR3aa: CASSVVVAAEAFF

j_gene: TRBJ2-1
v_gene: TRBV27
abundance: -
d_gene: TRBD2
CDR3nt: TGTGCCAGCAGTTTAAGGAGCGGGAGCGGTGAGCAGTTCTTC
CDR3aa: CASSLRSGSGEQFF

j_gene: TRBJ2-7
v_gene: TRBV5-1
abundance: -
d_gene: -
CDR3nt: TGCGCCAGCAGCTTGGGGCAGGGCCTCTACGAGCAGTACTTC
CDR3aa: CASSLGQGLYEQYF

j_gene: TRBJ1-1
v_gene: TRBV29-1
abundance: -
d_gene: -
CDR3nt: TGCAGCGTCAAAAGCTCGGGGACTGAAGCTTTCTTT
CDR3aa: CSVKSSGTEAFF

j_gene: TRBJ1-2
v_gene: TRBV6-5
abundance: -
d_gene: -
CDR3nt: TGTGCCAGCAGTTACTCGGGTTATGCGGATGGCTACACCTTC
CDR3aa: CASSYSGYADGYTF

j_gene: TRBJ1-5
v_gene: TRBV7-6
abundance: -
d_gene: -
CDR3nt: TGTGCCAGCAGCTTGACTGCTGGAAGCAATCAGCCCCAGCATTTT
CDR3aa: CASSLTAGSNQPQHF

j_gene: TRBJ2-7
v_gene: TRBV19
abundance: few
d_gene: TRBD2
CDR3nt: TGTGCCAGTAGTAGCCCGGGGCTAGCGGAGACCAGCTACGAGCAGTACTTC
CDR3aa: CASSSPGLAETSYEQYF

j_gene: TRBJ2-1
v_gene: TRBV5-1
abundance: -
d_gene: TRBD2
CDR3nt: TGCGCCAGCAGCTTGGAACGCCTAGCGGGAGGCTACAATGAGCAGTTCTTC
CDR3aa: CASSLERLAGGYNEQFF

j_gene: TRBJ2-7
v_gene: TRBV9
abundance: -
d_gene: TRBD2
CDR3nt: TGTGCCAGCAGCGTAGCGGCGGGAGGCTACGAGCAGTACTTC
CDR3aa: CASSVAAGGYEQYF

j_gene: TRBJ2-5
v_gene: TRBV5-8
abundance: many
d_gene: TRBD2
CDR3nt: TGTGCCAGCAGCTTGGAGCCGGGAGGGGAGACCCAGTACTTC
CDR3aa: CASSLEPGGETQYF